These 2 T cell receptor beta chains were sequenced from one sample in a study of cytomegalovirus exposure and HLA in healthy donors. Primers: 60 Vbeta forward and 13 Jbeta reverse. The repertoire was sequenced with immunoSEQ multiplex PCR; TCRdb's copy has only in-frame clones and lacks some. The repertoire holds about 130,000 clones, with roughly 70% as singletons. The specimen sequenced was PBMCs. These TCRs come from a man aged 30 to 39 in good health and CMV-seronegative.

The V and J genes are TRBV30 and TRBJ2-1; unclear D gene. The CDR3 runs 11 residues. Trimming shortened V by 2 bases and J by 7 bases, and 6 bases separated the two germline ends. From germline, CDR1 is GTSNPN and CDR2 SVGIG (reference sequence). The CDR3 region is CAWSWRNEQFF. CDR3 nucleotide sequence: TGTGCCTGGAGTTGGAGAAATGAGCAGTTCTTC.

The chain has TRBV28 and TRBJ1-5, with D hard to call. The CDR3 totals 13 residues. The germline V and J ends were trimmed by 11 bases and 0 bases, with 11 bases remaining between them. Germline-derived CDR1 and CDR2 are MDHEN and SYDVKM. CDR3 coding DNA: TGTGCCGGCCGCGCGGATAGCAATCAGCCCCAGCATTTT. Residues: CAGRADSNQPQHF. The whole variable domain, filled in from reference TRBV28 and TRBJ1-5, reads DVKVTQSSRYLVKRTGEKVFLECVQDMDHENMFWYRQDPGLGLRLIYFSYDVKMKEKGDIPEGYSVSREKKERFSLILESASTNQTSMYLCAGRADSNQPQHFGDGTRLSIL.